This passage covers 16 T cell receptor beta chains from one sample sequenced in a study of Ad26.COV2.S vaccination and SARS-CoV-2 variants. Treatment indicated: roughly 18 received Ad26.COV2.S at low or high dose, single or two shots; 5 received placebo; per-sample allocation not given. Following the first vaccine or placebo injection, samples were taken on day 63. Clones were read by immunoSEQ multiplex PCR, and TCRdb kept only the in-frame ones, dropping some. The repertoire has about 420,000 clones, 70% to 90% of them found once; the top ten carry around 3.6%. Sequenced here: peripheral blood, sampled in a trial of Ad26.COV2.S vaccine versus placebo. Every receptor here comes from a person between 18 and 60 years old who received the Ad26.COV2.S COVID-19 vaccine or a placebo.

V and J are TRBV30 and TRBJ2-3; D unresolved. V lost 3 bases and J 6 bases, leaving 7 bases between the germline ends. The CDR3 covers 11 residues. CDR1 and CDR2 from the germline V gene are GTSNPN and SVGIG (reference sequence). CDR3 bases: TGTGCCTGGAGCGCCCCGGATACGCAGTATTTT. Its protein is CAWSAPDTQYF.

CDR3: CASSPYEGGTEAFF. CDR3 DNA: TGTGCCAGCAGCCCATATGAGGGGGGGACTGAAGCTTTCTTT. V is TRBV11-2 and J is TRBJ1-1, with a tentative D call TRBD1 (6 bases). The CDR3 loop spans 14 amino acids. Looked up from germline, CDR1 is SGHAT and CDR2 is FQNNGV. Between the trimmed V and J ends, which lost 5 bases and 5 bases, there was a span of 15 bases.

The CDR3 DNA reads as TGTGCCAGCAGTCAGGACAGGGGCTCTGAAGCTTTCTTT. It yields the protein CASSQDRGSEAFF. The rearrangement links TRBV6-2 or TRBV6-3 to TRBJ1-1; 9 nucleotides align to TRBD1. The CDR3 spans 13 residues. In germline, CDR1 is MNHEY, CDR2 SVGEGT. V was clipped by 5 bases and J by 6 bases; unmatched bases: 4.

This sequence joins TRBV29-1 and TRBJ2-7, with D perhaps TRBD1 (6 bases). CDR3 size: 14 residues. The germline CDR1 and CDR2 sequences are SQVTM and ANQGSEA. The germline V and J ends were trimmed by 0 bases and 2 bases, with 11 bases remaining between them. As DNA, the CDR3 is TGCAGCGTTGAAGAAGCTACAGGGCCCTACGAGCAGTACTTC. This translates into CSVEEATGPYEQYF.

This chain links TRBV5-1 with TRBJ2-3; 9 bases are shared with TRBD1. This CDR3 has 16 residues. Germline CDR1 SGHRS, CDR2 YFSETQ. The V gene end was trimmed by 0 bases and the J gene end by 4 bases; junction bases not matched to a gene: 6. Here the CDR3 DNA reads TGCGCCAGCAGCTTGGCCGGACAGGGGTACTCAGATACGCAGTATTTT. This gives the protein CASSLAGQGYSDTQYF.

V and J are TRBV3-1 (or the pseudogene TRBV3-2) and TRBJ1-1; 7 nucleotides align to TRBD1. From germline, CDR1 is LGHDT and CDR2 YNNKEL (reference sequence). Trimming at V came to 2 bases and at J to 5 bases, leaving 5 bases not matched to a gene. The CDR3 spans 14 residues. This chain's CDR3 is CASSQRQGGTEAFF. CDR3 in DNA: TGTGCCAGCAGCCAACGACAGGGTGGGACTGAAGCTTTCTTT.

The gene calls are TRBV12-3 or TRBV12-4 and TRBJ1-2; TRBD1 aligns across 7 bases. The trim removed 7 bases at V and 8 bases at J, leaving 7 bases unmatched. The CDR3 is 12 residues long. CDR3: CASKGATVGYTF. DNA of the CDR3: TGTGCCAGCAAGGGGGCGACAGTAGGCTACACCTTC.

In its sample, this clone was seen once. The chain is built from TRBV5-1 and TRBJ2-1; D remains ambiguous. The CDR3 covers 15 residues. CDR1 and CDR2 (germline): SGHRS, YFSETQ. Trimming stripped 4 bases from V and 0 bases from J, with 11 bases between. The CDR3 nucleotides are TGCGCCAGCAGCCCTTATCAGAGCTCCTACAATGAGCAGTTCTTC. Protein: CASSPYQSSYNEQFF.

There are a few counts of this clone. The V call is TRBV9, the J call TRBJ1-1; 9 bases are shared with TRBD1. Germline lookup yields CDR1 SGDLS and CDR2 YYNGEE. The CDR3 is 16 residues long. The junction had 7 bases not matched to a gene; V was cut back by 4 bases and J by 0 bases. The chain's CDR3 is CASSSGTGTVNTEAFF. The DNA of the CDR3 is TGTGCCAGCAGCTCAGGGACAGGGACGGTGAACACTGAAGCTTTCTTT.

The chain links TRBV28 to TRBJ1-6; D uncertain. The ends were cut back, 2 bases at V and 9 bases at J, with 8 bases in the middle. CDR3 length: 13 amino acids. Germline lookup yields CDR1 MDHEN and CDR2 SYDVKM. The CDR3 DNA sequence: TGTGCCAGCAGTTTACAAAGGGTTTCACCCCTCCACTTT. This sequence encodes CASSLQRVSPLHF.

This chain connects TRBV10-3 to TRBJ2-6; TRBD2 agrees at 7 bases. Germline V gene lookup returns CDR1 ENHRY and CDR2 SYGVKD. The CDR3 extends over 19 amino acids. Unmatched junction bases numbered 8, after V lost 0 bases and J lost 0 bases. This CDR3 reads CAISESAGEIFSGANVLTF. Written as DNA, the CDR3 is TGTGCCATCAGTGAGTCTGCGGGGGAGATATTCTCTGGGGCCAACGTCCTGACTTTC.

DNA for the CDR3: TGTGCCAGCAGCTCCCGGTGGCTAGCGGGGGGGCCAGGCACCGGGGAGCTGTTTTTT. It codes for CASSSRWLAGGPGTGELFF. The J gene is TRBJ2-2, the V gene TRBV11-2; the match to TRBD2 covers 12 bases. Germline lookup yields CDR1 SGHAT and CDR2 FQNNGV. This CDR3 has 19 amino acids. The V and J ends lost 4 bases and 4 bases, in that order; junction bases with no gene match: 13.

The CDR3 spells CASSQGRAGELFF. In nucleotides, the CDR3 is TGTGCCAGCAGCCAAGGGCGAGCGGGGGAGCTGTTTTTT. The chain combines TRBV3-1 (or the pseudogene TRBV3-2) with TRBJ2-2; D ambiguous. The germline V and J ends were trimmed by 1 base and 8 bases, with 8 bases remaining between them. CDR3 length: 13 residues. The germline CDR1 and CDR2 sequences are LGHDT and YNNKEL (reference sequence).

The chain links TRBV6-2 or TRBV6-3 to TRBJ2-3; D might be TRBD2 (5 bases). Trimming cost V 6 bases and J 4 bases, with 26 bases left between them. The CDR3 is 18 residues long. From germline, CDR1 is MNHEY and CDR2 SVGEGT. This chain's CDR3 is CASSARGSGARGADTQYF. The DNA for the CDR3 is TGTGCCAGCAGCGCTCGAGGGTCTGGCGCTCGGGGTGCAGATACGCAGTATTTT.

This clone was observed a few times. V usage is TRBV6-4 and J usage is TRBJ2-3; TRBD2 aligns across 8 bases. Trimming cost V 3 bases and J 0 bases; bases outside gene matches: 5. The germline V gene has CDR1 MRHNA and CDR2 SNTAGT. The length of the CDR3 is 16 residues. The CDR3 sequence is CASSELSGGSTDTQYF. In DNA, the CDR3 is TGTGCCAGCAGTGAATTGAGCGGGGGAAGCACAGATACGCAGTATTTT.

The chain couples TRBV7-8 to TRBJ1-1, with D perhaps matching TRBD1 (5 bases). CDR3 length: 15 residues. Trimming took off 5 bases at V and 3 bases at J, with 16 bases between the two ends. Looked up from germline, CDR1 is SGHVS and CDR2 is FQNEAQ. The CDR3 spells CASSRGTAVDTEAFF. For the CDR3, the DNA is TGTGCCAGCAGCCGGGGGACGGCGGTCGACACTGAAGCTTTCTTT.